The rows below give T cell receptor beta chains drawn from one sample of a study of blood T cell repertoires in COVID-19. Assay used: immunoSEQ multiplex PCR; TCRdb lists only in-frame clones, some missing. The sample consists of around 160,000 clones, 75% to 90% of them appearing once. Sequencing input: PBMCs or T cells enriched from blood (not recorded which). The receptors derive from a woman aged 55-70 years who had recovered from COVID-19. The CDR3 runs from the conserved cysteine through the conserved F or W.

cdr3_aa	v_call	j_call
CASSYSTPGVGYTF	TRBV6-2/TRBV6-3	TRBJ1-2
CAISEEASYEQYF	TRBV10-3	TRBJ2-7
CASSLRPSSYNEQFF	TRBV7-3	TRBJ2-1
CASSPAEQGLPEAFF	TRBV7-8	TRBJ1-1
CASSEQDSYEQYF	TRBV6-1	TRBJ2-7
CASSRTSGGSWGEQFF	TRBV27	TRBJ2-1
CASSETGGQYGYTF	TRBV9	TRBJ1-2
CASSIGDRLNSPLHF	TRBV19	TRBJ1-6
CASSYSHGQIEAFF	TRBV6-2/TRBV6-3	TRBJ1-1
CASSLRQGGGNTEAFF	TRBV2	TRBJ1-1
CASSPGARTTYYEQYF	TRBV5-1	TRBJ2-7
CASSFGQPTEAFF	TRBV5-6	TRBJ1-1
CASSKARGAYTGELFF	TRBV21-1	TRBJ2-2
CASSLIGGATNTGELFF	TRBV7-9	TRBJ2-2
CASRSGTSGEQYF	TRBV2	TRBJ2-7
CASSHERGGAPQYF	TRBV4-1	TRBJ2-5
CASSLGQGANYEQYF	TRBV7-9	TRBJ2-7
CSGSLGGHYGYTF	TRBV29-1	TRBJ1-2
CASSVAPGGETQYF	TRBV9	TRBJ2-5
CASSPLGGRSQDTQYF	TRBV25-1	TRBJ2-3
CAWGQGVGNTEAFF	TRBV30	TRBJ1-1
CAWSLTSDQPQHF	TRBV30	TRBJ1-5
CASSLGGGGQETQYF	TRBV3-1/TRBV3-2	TRBJ2-5
CASSQLPDSGTGELFF	TRBV4-2	TRBJ2-2
CASSSSGRDLSYEQYF	TRBV28	TRBJ2-7
CASGLAGGETQYF	TRBV7-3	TRBJ2-5
CASRTGQGGRVQYF	TRBV6-5	TRBJ2-7
CASSVDLGNTGGDLSGYTF	TRBV9	TRBJ1-2
CASSPRQGAYEQYF	TRBV5-4	TRBJ2-7
CASSLTPFSGSSGEQFF	TRBV7-3	TRBJ2-1
CASSRLAGGGETQYF	TRBV2	TRBJ2-5
CASSRGTGRAEAKNIQYF	TRBV18	TRBJ2-4
CASSQGDGGNEQFF	TRBV4-1	TRBJ2-1
CASSPMGRGDYGYTF	TRBV6-5	TRBJ1-2
CASSSTEGTGSNSPLHF	TRBV7-9	TRBJ1-6
CASSQEGDYNEQFF	TRBV4-1	TRBJ2-1
CASSPRDGGYEQYF	TRBV7-7	TRBJ2-7
CASSSLSGGLTDTQYF	TRBV9	TRBJ2-3
CARTGAGQETQYF	TRBV30	TRBJ2-5
CASSESWLAGETQYF	TRBV6-1	TRBJ2-5